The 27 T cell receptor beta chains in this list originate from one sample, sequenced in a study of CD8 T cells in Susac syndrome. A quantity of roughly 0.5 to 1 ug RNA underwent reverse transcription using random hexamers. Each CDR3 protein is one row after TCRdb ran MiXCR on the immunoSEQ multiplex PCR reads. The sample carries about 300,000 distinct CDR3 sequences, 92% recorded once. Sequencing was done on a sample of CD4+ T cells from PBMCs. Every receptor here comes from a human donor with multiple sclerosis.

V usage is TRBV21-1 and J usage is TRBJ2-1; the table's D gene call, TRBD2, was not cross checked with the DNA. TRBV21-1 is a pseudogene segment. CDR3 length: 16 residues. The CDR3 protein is CARDGQGVRGGRGQFF. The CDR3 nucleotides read TGTGCCAGAGACGGTCAGGGGGTGCGGGGGGGCCGGGGGCAGTTCTTC.

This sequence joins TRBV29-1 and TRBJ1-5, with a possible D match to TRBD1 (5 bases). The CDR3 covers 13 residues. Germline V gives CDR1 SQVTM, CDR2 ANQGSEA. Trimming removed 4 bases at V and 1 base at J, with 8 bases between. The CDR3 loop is CSVGDLSNQPQHF. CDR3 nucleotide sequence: TGCAGCGTTGGGGACCTAAGCAATCAGCCCCAGCATTTT.

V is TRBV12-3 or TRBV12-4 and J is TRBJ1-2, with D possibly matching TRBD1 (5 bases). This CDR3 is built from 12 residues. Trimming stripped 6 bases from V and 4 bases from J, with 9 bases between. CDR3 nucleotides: TGTGCCAGCAGGTCCGGGGCCTATGGCTACACCTTC. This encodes CASRSGAYGYTF.

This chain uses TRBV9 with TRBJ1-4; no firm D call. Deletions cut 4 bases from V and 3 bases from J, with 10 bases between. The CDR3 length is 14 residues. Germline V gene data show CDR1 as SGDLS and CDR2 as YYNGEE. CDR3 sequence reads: CASSRRGANEKLFF. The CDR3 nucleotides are TGTGCCAGCAGCCGGCGTGGAGCTAATGAAAAACTGTTTTTT.

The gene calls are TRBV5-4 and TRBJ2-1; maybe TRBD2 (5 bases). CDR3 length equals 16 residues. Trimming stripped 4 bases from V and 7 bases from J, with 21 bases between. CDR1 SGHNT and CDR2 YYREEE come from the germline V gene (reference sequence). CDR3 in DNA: TGTGCCAGCAGCCCAGCCGGGATCCCGACAACGAATGAGCAGTTCTTC. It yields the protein CASSPAGIPTTNEQFF. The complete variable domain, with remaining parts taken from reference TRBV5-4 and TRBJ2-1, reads ETGVTQSPTHLIKTRGQQVTLRCSSQSGHNTVSWYQQALGQGPQFIFQYYREEENGRGNFPPRFSGLQFPNYSSELNVNALELDDSALYLCASSPAGIPTTNEQFFGPGTRLTVL.

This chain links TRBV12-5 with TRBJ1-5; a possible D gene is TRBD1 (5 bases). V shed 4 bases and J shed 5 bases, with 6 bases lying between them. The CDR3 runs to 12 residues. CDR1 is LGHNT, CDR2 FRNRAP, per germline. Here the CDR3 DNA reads TGTGCTAGTGGTTCGGGGGATCAGCCCCAGCATTTT. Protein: CASGSGDQPQHF.

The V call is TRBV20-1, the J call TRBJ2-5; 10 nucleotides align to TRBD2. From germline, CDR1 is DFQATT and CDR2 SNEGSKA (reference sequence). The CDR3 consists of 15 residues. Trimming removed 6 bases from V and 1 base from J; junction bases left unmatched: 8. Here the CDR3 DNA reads TGCAGTGCCATAAGGCCTAGCGGGAGCCAAGAGACCCAGTACTTC. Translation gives CSAIRPSGSQETQYF.

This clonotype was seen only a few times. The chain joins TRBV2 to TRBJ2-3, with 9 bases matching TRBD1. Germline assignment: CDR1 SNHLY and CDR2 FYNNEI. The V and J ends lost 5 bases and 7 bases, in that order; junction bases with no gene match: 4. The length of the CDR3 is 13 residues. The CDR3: CASSTDRGNTQYF. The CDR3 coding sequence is TGTGCCAGCAGTACGGACAGGGGAAATACGCAGTATTTT.

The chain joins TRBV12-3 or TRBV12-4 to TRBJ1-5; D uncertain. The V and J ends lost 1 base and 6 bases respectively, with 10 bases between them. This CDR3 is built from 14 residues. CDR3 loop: CASSLVGRRQPQHF. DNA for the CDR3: TGTGCCAGCAGTTTAGTTGGACGGCGTCAGCCCCAGCATTTT.

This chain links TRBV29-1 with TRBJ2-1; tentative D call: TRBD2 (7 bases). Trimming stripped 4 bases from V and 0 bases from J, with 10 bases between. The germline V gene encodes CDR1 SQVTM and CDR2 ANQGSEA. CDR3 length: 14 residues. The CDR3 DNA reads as TGCAGCGTTGCGGGGGGCCTCTCCTACAATGAGCAGTTCTTC. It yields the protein CSVAGGLSYNEQFF.

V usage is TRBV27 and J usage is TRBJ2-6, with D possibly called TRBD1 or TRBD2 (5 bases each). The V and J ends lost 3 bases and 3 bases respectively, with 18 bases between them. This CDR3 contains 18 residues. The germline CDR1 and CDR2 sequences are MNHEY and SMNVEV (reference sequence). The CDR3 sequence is CASSLSNSRGLGANVLTF. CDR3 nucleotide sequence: TGTGCCAGCAGTTTGTCTAATTCGAGGGGCCTTGGGGCCAACGTCCTGACTTTC.

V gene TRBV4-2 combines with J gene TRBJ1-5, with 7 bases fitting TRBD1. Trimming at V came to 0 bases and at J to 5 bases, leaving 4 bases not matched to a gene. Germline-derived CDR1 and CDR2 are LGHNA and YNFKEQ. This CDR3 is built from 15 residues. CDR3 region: CASSQDDRVDQPQHF. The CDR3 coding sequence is TGTGCCAGCAGCCAAGACGACAGGGTGGATCAGCCCCAGCATTTT.

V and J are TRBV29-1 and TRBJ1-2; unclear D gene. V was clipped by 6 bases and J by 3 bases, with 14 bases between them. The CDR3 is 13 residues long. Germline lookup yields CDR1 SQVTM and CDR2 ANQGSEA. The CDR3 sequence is CSVSRTRDYGYTF. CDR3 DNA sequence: TGCAGCGTCTCACGCACTAGGGACTATGGCTACACCTTC.

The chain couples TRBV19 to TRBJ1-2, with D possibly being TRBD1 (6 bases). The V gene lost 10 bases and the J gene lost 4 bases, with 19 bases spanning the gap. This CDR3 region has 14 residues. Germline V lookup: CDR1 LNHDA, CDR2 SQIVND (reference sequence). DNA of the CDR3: TGTGCCACGATGAACAGGGCATTGGGCTATGGCTACACCTTC. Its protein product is CATMNRALGYGYTF.

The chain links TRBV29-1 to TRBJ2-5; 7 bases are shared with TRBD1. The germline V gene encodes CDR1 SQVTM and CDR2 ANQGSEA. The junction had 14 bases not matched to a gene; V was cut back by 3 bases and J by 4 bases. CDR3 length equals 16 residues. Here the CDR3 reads CSVDDSLGQARETQYF. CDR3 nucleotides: TGCAGCGTTGATGACTCCTTAGGACAGGCGCGAGAGACCCAGTACTTC.

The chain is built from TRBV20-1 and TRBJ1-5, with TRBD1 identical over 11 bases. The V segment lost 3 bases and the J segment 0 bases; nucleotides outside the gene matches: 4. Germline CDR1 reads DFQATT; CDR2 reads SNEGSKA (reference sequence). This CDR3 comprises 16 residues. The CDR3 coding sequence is TGCAGTGCTAGGGGACAGGGGGGGAATAGCAATCAGCCCCAGCATTTT. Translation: CSARGQGGNSNQPQHF.

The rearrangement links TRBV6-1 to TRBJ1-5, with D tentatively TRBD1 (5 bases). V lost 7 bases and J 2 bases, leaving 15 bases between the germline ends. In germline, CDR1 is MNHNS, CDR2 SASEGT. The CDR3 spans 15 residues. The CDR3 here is CASKARGVRNQPQHF. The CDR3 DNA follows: TGTGCCAGCAAGGCTAGGGGAGTTCGCAATCAGCCCCAGCATTTT.

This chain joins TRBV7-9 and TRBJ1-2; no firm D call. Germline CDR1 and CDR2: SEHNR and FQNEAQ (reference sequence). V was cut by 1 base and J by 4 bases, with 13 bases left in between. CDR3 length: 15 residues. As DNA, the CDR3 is TGTGCCAGCAGCTTAGTGAACGCCCAATTCTATGGCTACACCTTC. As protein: CASSLVNAQFYGYTF.

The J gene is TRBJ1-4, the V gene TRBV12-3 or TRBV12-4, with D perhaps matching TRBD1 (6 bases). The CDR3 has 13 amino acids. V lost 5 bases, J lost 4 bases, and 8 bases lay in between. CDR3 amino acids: CASSGQINEKLFF. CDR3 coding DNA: TGTGCCAGCAGTGGACAGATTAATGAAAAACTGTTTTTT.

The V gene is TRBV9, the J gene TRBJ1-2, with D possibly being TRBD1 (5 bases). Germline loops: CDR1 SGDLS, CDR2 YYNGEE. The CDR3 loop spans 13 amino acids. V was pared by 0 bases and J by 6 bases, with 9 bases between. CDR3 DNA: TGTGCCAGCAGCGTAGACGAGGGGAATGGCTACACCTTC. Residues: CASSVDEGNGYTF.

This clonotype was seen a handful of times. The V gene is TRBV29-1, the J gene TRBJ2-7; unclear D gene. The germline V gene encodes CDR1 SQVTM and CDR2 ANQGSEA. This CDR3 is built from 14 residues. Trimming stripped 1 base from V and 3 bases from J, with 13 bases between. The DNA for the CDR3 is TGCAGCGTTGAAGTCCGTGTAGGAAACTACGAGCAGTACTTC. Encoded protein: CSVEVRVGNYEQYF.

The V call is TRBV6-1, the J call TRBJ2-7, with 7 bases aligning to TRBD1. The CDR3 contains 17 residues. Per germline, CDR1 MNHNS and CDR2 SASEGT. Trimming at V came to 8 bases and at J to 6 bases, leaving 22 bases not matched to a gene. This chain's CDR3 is CASCWPTGAARVCEQYF. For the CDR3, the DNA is TGTGCCAGCTGCTGGCCAACAGGGGCTGCTCGGGTCTGCGAGCAGTACTTC.

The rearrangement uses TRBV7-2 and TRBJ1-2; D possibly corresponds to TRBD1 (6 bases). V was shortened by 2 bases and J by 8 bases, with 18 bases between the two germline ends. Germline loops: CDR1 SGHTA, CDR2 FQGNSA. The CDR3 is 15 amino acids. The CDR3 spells CASSLNRAQVSGYTF. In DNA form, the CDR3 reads TGTGCCAGCAGCTTAAACAGGGCCCAAGTCTCCGGCTACACCTTC.

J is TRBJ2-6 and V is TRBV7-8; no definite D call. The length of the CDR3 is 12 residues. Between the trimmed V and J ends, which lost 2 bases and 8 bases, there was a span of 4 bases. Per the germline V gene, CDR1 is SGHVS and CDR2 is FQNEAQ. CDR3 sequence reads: CASSLSPNVLTF. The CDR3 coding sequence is TGTGCCAGCAGCTTATCACCCAACGTCCTGACTTTC.

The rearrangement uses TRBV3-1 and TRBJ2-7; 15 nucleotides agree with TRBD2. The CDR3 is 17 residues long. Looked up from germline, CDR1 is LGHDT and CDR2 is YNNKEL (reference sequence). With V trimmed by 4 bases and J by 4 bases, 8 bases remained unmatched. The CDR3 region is CASSPGLAGGQSYEQYF. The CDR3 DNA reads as TGTGCCAGCAGCCCGGGACTAGCGGGAGGCCAATCATACGAGCAGTACTTC.

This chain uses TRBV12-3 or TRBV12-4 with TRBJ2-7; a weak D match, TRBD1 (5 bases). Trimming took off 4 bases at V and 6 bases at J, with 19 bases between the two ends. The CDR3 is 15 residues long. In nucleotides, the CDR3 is TGTGCCAGCAGTTATTATTCAGGGCGGAAAGGCGAGCAGTACTTC. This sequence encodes CASSYYSGRKGEQYF.

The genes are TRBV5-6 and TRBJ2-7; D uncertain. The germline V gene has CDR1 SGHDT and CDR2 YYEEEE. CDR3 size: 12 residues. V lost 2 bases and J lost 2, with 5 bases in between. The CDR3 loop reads CASSFRAYEQYF. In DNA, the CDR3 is TGTGCCAGCAGCTTTAGGGCCTACGAGCAGTACTTC.